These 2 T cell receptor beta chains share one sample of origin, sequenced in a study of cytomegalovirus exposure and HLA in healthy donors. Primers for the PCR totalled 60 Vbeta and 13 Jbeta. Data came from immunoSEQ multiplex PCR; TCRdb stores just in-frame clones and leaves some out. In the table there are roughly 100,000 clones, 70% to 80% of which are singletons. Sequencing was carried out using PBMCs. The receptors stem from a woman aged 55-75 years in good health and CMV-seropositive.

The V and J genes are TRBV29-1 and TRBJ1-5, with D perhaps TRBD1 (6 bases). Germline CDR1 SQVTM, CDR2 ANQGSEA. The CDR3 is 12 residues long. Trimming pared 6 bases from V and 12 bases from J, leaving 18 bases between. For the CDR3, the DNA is TGCAGCGTAGAACGGGAGGGGGGTCGCCAGCATTTT. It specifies CSVEREGGRQHF. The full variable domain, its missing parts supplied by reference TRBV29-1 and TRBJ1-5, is SAVISQKPSRDICQRGTSLTIQCQVDSQVTMMFWYRQQPGQSLTLIATANQGSEATYESGFVIDKFPISRPNLTFSTLTVSNMSPEDSSIYLCSVEREGGRQHFGDGTRLSIL.

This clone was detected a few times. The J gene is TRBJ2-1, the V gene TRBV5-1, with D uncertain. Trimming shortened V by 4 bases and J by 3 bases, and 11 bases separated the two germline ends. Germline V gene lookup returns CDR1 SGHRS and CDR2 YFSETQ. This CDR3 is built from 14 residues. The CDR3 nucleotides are TGCGCCAGCAGCCCCGAGCCGAACTACAATGAGCAGTTCTTC. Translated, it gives CASSPEPNYNEQFF.